Sequencing of this TCR beta chain was carried out in a study of blood T cells in healthy people across ages. In the study overall: Capture by template switching was about one barcoded beta molecule per two T cells.

Caucasian individuals from Russia who were healthy and aged 6 to 90 acted as donors. As regards this clonotype: Its antigen is unknown.

Study-wide points: There was no known CMV status for donors, so expanded clonotype changes were possibly confounded.

Sample-barcoded 5' priming and a J-beta primer mix drove a second PCR of about 7 to 12 cycles. The yield of each sample was at least 2.5 million CDR3-containing paired-end reads. TCRdb re-derived calls from the 5' RACE reads in MiXCR, one entry per CDR3 protein. In the table there are 980,000 or so distinct CDR3 sequences, roughly 43% of which are singletons. CDR1 SGHRS and CDR2 YFSETQ come from the germline V gene. J gave up 1 base and V 0 bases, and 7 bases lay outside the gene matches. The length of the CDR3 is 18 residues. The chain uses TRBV5-1 and TRBJ1-1, with 12 bases fitting TRBD1. The sequencing input was blood. This TCR was recovered from a man aged 30-40 years in good health. The CDR3, as DNA: TGCGCCAGCAGCTTGGCCGGGACAGGGGGCCAAAGGAACACTGAAGCTTTCTTT. It translates to CASSLAGTGGQRNTEAFF.